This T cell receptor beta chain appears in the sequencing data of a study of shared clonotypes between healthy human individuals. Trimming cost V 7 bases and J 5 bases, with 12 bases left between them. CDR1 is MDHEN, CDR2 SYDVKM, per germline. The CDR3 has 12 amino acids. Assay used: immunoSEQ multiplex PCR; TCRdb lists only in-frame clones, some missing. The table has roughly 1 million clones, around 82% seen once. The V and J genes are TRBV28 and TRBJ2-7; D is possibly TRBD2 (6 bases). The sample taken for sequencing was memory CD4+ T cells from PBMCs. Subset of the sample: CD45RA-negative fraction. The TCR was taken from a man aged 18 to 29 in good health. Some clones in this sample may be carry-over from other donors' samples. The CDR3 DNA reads TGTGCCAGCACCCGGGACTTCAACGAGCAGTACTTC. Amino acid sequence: CASTRDFNEQYF.